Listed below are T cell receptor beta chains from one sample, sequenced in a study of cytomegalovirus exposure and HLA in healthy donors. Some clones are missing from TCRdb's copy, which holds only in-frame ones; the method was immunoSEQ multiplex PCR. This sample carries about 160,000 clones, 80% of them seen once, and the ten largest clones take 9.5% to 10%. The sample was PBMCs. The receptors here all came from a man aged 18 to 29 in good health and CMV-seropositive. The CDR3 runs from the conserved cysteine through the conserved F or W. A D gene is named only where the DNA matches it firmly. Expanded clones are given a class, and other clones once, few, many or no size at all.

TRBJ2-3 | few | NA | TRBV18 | TGTGCCAGCTCACCCGGAGGGGTTGACCCAGATACGCAGTATTTT | CASSPGGVDPDTQYF
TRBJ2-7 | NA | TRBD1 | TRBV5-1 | TGCGCCAGCAGCGTTACAACAGGGGGCCCCTACGAGCAGTACTTC | CASSVTTGGPYEQYF
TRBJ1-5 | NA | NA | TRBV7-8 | TGTGCCAGCAGCCCCTTGGAGGCAAATCAGCCCCAGCATTTT | CASSPLEANQPQHF
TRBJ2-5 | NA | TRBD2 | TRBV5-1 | TGCGCCAGCAGCGTGTCGGGGACTAGCGAGGCGACCCAGTACTTC | CASSVSGTSEATQYF
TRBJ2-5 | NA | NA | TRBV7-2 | TGTGCCAGCAGCCCCAGAGTAGGGGCCCAAGAGACCCAGTACTTC | CASSPRVGAQETQYF
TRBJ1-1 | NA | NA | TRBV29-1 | TGCAGCGTCGACGGTTTAGGGGCCACTTTCTTT | CSVDGLGATFF
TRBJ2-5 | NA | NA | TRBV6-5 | TGTGCCAGCAGGAAGAACAGGGCTCTCCAAGAGACCCAGTACTTC | CASRKNRALQETQYF
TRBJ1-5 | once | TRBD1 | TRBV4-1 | TGCGCCAGCAGCCAGACCGGGACAGTCAATCAGCCCCAGCATTTT | CASSQTGTVNQPQHF
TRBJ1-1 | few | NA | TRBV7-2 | TGTGCCAGCAGCTTAGTATCCGGACGGGGGAACACTGAAGCTTTCTTT | CASSLVSGRGNTEAFF
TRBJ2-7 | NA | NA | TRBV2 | TGTGCCAGCAGACGTACAGGGATCAACTACGAGCAGTACTTC | CASRRTGINYEQYF
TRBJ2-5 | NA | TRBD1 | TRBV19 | TGTGCCAGTAGTATTGGACAGGCCCAAGAGACCCAGTACTTC | CASSIGQAQETQYF
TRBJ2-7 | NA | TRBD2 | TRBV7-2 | TGTGCCAGCAGCCCAGACTCGGGACTAGCTTCCGAGCAGTACTTC | CASSPDSGLASEQYF
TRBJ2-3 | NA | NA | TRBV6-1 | TGTGCCAGCAGCCCTGAGAGGACAGATACGCAGTATTTT | CASSPERTDTQYF
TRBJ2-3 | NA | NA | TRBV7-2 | TGTGCCAGCAGCTTAGCGGGAGCACACTCAGATACGCAGTATTTT | CASSLAGAHSDTQYF
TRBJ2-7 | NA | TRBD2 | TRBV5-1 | TGCGCCAACAGCGAGACGGGACTAGCGGGAACCGAGCAGTACTTC | CANSETGLAGTEQYF
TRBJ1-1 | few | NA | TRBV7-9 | TGTGCCAGCAGCCAATCGGTGTCCACTGAAGCTTTCTTT | CASSQSVSTEAFF
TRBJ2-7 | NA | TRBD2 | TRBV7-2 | TGTGCCAGCAGTCGGACTAGCGGATCCTACGAGCAGTACTTC | CASSRTSGSYEQYF
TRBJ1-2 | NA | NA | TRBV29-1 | TGCAGCGTTGAAGACCGGTGGTATGGCTACACCTTC | CSVEDRWYGYTF
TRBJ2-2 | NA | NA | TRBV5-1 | TGCGCCAGCAGCGCGAGGAGTTATGGAGGCAGGGGTACCGGGGAGCTGTTTTTT | CASSARSYGGRGTGELFF
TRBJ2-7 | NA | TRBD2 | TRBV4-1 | TGCGCCAGCAGCCAAGACGGGCGGGAGGTTTACGAGCAGTACTTC | CASSQDGREVYEQYF
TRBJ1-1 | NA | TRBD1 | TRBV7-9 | TGTGCCAGCAGCTCGGGACAGGGACTCTCTGAAGCTTTCTTT | CASSSGQGLSEAFF
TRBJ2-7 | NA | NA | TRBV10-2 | TGCGCCAGCAGTGACGCCGGGCCGGGGTCCGAGCAGTACTTC | CASSDAGPGSEQYF
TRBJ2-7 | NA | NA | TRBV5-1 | TGCGCCAGCAGCTTGGATGGCGGGGGCCGGGACGAGCAGTACTTC | CASSLDGGGRDEQYF
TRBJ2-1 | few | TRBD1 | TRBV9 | TGTGCCAGCAGCGTTCAACAGGGGTCCGATGAGCAGTTCTTC | CASSVQQGSDEQFF
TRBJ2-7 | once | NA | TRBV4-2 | TGTGCCAGCAGCCAAAATCAGGGATTCTCCTACGAGCAGTACTTC | CASSQNQGFSYEQYF
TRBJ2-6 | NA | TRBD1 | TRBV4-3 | TGCGCCAGCAACCGGGACAGGACCAACTCTGGGGCCAACGTCCTGACTTTC | CASNRDRTNSGANVLTF
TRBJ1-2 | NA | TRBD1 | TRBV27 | TGTGCCAGCAGTACCGGGACAGGGCTTGGCTACACCTTC | CASSTGTGLGYTF
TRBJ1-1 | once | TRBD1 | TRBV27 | TGTGCCAGCAGTTTAGGACAGGGGAACACTGAAGCTTTCTTT | CASSLGQGNTEAFF
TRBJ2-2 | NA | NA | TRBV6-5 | TGTGCCAGCAGTGGCAACAGGAACACCGGGGAGCTGTTTTTT | CASSGNRNTGELFF
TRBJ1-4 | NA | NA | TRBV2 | TGTGCCAGCAGCAAAGACAGCGTCGACAATGAAAAACTGTTTTTT | CASSKDSVDNEKLFF
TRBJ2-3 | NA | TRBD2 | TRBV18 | TGTGCCAGCTCACCAGTCGGGGGGACCACAGATACGCAGTATTTT | CASSPVGGTTDTQYF
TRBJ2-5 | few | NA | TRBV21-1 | TGTGCCAGCAGCAACCCCTTGGGGGGGCAAAAGACCCAGTACTTC | CASSNPLGGQKTQYF
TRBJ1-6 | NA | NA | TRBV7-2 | TGTGCCAGCAGCTTAGCTTTGGCTTATTCACCCCTCCACTTT | CASSLALAYSPLHF
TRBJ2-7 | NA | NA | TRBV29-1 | TGCAGCGTTGAGGGAGGCAGGGGGACCTACGAGCAGTACTTC | CSVEGGRGTYEQYF
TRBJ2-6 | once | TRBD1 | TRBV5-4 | TGTGCCAGCAGCCCTCGTCCCGGGACAGGGACCGGGGCCAACGTCCTGACTTTC | CASSPRPGTGTGANVLTF
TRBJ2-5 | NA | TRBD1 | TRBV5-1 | TGCGCCAGCAGCCGGGGACAGGGGGCCCAAGAGACCCAGTACTTC | CASSRGQGAQETQYF
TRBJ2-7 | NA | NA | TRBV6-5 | TGTGCCAGCAGCATAACGGGGGTCCTCTCCTACGAGCAGTACTTC | CASSITGVLSYEQYF
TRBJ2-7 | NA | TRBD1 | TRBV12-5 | TGTGCTAGTGGTTTGGTAATGAACAGGGGGCGATTCGAGCAGTACTTC | CASGLVMNRGRFEQYF
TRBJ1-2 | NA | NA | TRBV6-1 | TGTGCCAGCAGTGAGAGGAGACGGGGAACGAACTATGGCTACACCTTC | CASSERRRGTNYGYTF
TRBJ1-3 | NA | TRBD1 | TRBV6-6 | TGTGCCAGCAGTTCCTGGACAGGGGCCGGAAACACCATATATTTT | CASSSWTGAGNTIYF
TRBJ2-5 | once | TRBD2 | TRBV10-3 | TGTGCCATCAGTGCCCCGCTGGCTAGCGGGAGGGCCGGGGGCCAAGAGACCCAGTACTTC | CAISAPLASGRAGGQETQYF
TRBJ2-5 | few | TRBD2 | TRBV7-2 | TGTGCCAGCAGCTTCGGACTAGCGGGGCAACAAGAGACCCAGTACTTC | CASSFGLAGQQETQYF